One and the same sample provided the 25 T cell receptor beta chains below, sequenced in a study of cytomegalovirus exposure and HLA in healthy donors (dated by TCRdb to about 2017). Library generation was performed with the immunoSEQ multiplex PCR assay. For the multiplex PCR, a mixture combining 60 forward primers for TCR Vbeta segments and 13 reverse primers for TCR Jbeta segments was used. Held by TCRdb, this immuneACCESS table contains in-frame sequences only and omits some clones. Under half of the omission traces to an unresolved V gene where checked; the cause of the rest is unknown. The data table for this sample lists roughly 200,000 clones. The ten most abundant clones make up almost 6.5% of the sample. The sequenced sample consisted of PBMCs. These receptors were taken from a man aged 25 to 45 in good health and CMV-seronegative.

The gene calls are TRBV2 and TRBJ1-3; D is unclear. V shed 7 bases and J shed 2 bases, with 15 bases lying between them. The CDR3 runs to 15 residues. Germline lookup yields CDR1 SNHLY and CDR2 FYNNEI. CDR3: CASTSELNPGNTIYF. The CDR3 coding sequence is TGTGCCAGCACGTCGGAGTTGAATCCTGGAAACACCATATATTTT.

The V and J genes are TRBV30 and TRBJ2-6; 7 bases are shared with TRBD2. This CDR3 is built from 17 residues. The trim removed 7 bases at V and 0 bases at J, leaving 12 bases unmatched. The germline CDR1 and CDR2 sequences are GTSNPN and SVGIG (reference sequence). The CDR3 DNA follows: TGTGCCTCTCCACCCGCGGGGGAGAGCTCTGGGGCCAACGTCCTGACTTTC. Amino acids: CASPPAGESSGANVLTF.

The chain has TRBV2 and TRBJ2-4, with D possibly being TRBD2 (5 bases). V dropped 7 bases and J dropped 8 bases, with 21 bases sitting between them. This CDR3 has 15 amino acids. Per germline, CDR1 SNHLY and CDR2 FYNNEI. The CDR3 loop reads CASNLDSRASDIQYF. CDR3 sequence (DNA): TGTGCCAGCAATTTGGACTCGCGGGCTTCGGACATTCAGTACTTC.

The chain has TRBV10-3 and TRBJ2-1; TRBD2 aligns across 10 bases. The CDR3 contains 15 residues. The V gene end was trimmed by 7 bases and the J gene end by 8 bases; junction bases not matched to a gene: 11. Germline values: CDR1 ENHRY, CDR2 SYGVKD. In DNA, the CDR3 is TGTGCCATCACCGGGGGAGCGGGAGGGCCCCATGAGCAGTTCTTC. This encodes CAITGGAGGPHEQFF.

The rearrangement joins TRBV5-1 to TRBJ2-7, with D unresolved. CDR3 length: 11 residues. Deletions cut 3 bases from V and 7 bases from J, with 8 bases between. Germline CDR1 SGHRS, CDR2 YFSETQ. CDR3 in DNA: TGCGCCAGCAGCTCCGACGGGGAGCAGTACTTC. Translating gives CASSSDGEQYF. Based on the CDR3 plus reference TRBV5-1 and TRBJ2-7, the full variable domain is KAGVTQTPRYLIKTRGQQVTLSCSPISGHRSVSWYQQTPGQGLQFLFEYFSETQRNKGNFPGRFSGRQFSNSRSEMNVSTLELGDSALYLCASSSDGEQYFGPGTRLTVT.

This chain joins TRBV11-3 and TRBJ2-5, with D possibly matching TRBD1 (5 bases). V lost 1 base to trimming and J lost 2 bases, with 8 bases between them. The CDR3 length is 14 residues. CDR1 is SGHNT, CDR2 YENEEA, per germline. In DNA form, the CDR3 reads TGTGCCAGCAGCTTAGTGCAGGGTCAAGAGACCCAGTACTTC. Translated: CASSLVQGQETQYF.

The gene calls are TRBV5-6 and TRBJ1-2; possible D gene TRBD1, 6 bases. V lost 3 bases to trimming and J lost 6 bases, with 18 bases between them. CDR1 and CDR2 from the germline V gene are SGHDT and YYEEEE. The CDR3 runs to 15 residues. The CDR3 nucleotides are TGTGCCAGCAGCTCCCGAACGGGGGGCGCGAATGGCTACACCTTC. Protein sequence: CASSSRTGGANGYTF.

This sequence joins TRBV11-2 and TRBJ1-3; D is ambiguous. Between the trimmed V and J ends, which lost 1 base and 4 bases, there was a span of 8 bases. The CDR3 totals 14 residues. The germline V gene has CDR1 SGHAT and CDR2 FQNNGV. Written as DNA, the CDR3 is TGTGCCAGCAGCTTAGCGGGAGAGGGAAACACCATATATTTT. Amino acids: CASSLAGEGNTIYF.

V is TRBV12-5 and J is TRBJ1-1, with D maybe TRBD1 (6 bases). This CDR3 comprises 17 residues. In germline, CDR1 is LGHNT, CDR2 FRNRAP. Trimming took off 2 bases at V and 3 bases at J, with 19 bases between the two ends. The CDR3 loop reads CASGLPTPQGRYTEAFF. The CDR3 nucleotides read TGTGCTAGTGGTTTGCCAACCCCCCAGGGGCGATACACTGAAGCTTTCTTT.

The chain is built from TRBV27 and TRBJ2-1; D may be TRBD2 (5 bases). Trimming left V 4 bases short and J 9 bases short, with 13 bases between. The CDR3 contains 13 residues. Germline V gene sequence: CDR1 MNHEY, CDR2 SMNVEV (reference sequence). CDR3: CASSSQLGGEQFF. CDR3 nucleotides: TGTGCCAGCAGTTCTCAACTAGGAGGTGAGCAGTTCTTC.

The chain employs TRBV6-5 and TRBJ2-7, with 8 bases that match TRBD1. CDR3 size: 15 residues. Germline lookup yields CDR1 MNHEY and CDR2 SVGAGI. With V trimmed by 0 bases and J by 2 bases, 3 bases remained unmatched. CDR3 protein: CASSYSPGGTYEQYF. In DNA form, the CDR3 reads TGTGCCAGCAGTTACTCGCCAGGGGGCACCTACGAGCAGTACTTC.

The rearrangement joins TRBV19 to TRBJ1-2; D is unresolved. V lost 5 bases and J 4 bases, leaving 14 bases between the germline ends. The CDR3 contains 14 residues. Germline V gene sequence: CDR1 LNHDA, CDR2 SQIVND (reference sequence). The CDR3 DNA follows: TGTGCCAGTAGTCCGGGTCTCCTTGGCTATGGCTACACCTTC. Its translation: CASSPGLLGYGYTF.

V gene TRBV7-8 combines with J gene TRBJ1-1, with a possible D match to TRBD1 (5 bases). This CDR3 region has 16 residues. V lost 4 bases and J lost 3, with 18 bases in between. CDR1 SGHVS and CDR2 FQNEAQ come from the germline V gene. The CDR3 protein is CASSSGRQSLHTEAFF. For the CDR3, the DNA is TGTGCCAGCAGCTCCGGACGACAGTCCTTACACACTGAAGCTTTCTTT.

V usage is TRBV4-2 and J usage is TRBJ1-2; no clear D. CDR3 length: 13 residues. Trimming cost V 0 bases and J 7 bases, with 9 bases left between them. Germline CDR1 is LGHNA and CDR2 is YNFKEQ. The CDR3 DNA is TGTGCCAGCAGCCAAGATGAAAGCGTTGGCTACACCTTC. Translating gives CASSQDESVGYTF.

V usage is TRBV4-1 and J usage is TRBJ1-4, with D unresolved. Trimming pared 4 bases from V and 7 bases from J, leaving 13 bases between. Germline V CDR1 and CDR2: MGHRA, YSYEKL. The CDR3 is made up of 14 amino acids. The DNA of the CDR3 is TGCGCCAGCAGCCCGGTAAGGCGCGGTGAAAAACTGTTTTTT. Its protein is CASSPVRRGEKLFF.

V gene TRBV5-1 combines with J gene TRBJ2-5, with TRBD2 matching 10 bases. The CDR3 has 17 amino acids. V shed 1 base, J shed 4 bases, and the junction held 10 bases outside the gene matches. CDR1 and CDR2 from the germline V gene are SGHRS and YFSETQ. CDR3: CASSLQLAGVGRETQYF. The CDR3 bases are TGCGCCAGCAGCTTGCAGCTAGCGGGAGTAGGTCGAGAGACCCAGTACTTC. Complete variable domain (other parts from reference TRBV5-1 and TRBJ2-5): KAGVTQTPRYLIKTRGQQVTLSCSPISGHRSVSWYQQTPGQGLQFLFEYFSETQRNKGNFPGRFSGRQFSNSRSEMNVSTLELGDSALYLCASSLQLAGVGRETQYFGPGTRLLVL.

V is TRBV7-2 and J is TRBJ2-5; 11 nucleotides line up with TRBD2. V shed 4 bases and J 5 bases; nucleotides not matched to a gene: 9. The CDR3 totals 16 residues. CDR1 SGHTA and CDR2 FQGNSA come from the germline V gene. The CDR3 sequence: CASSSRLAGITETQYF. CDR3 sequence (DNA): TGTGCCAGCAGCTCAAGACTAGCGGGGATAACGGAGACCCAGTACTTC.

The CDR3 protein is CASSQDRLAPYNEQFF. The CDR3 coding sequence is TGTGCCAGCAGCCAAGATCGACTAGCGCCTTACAATGAGCAGTTCTTC. The rearrangement uses TRBV4-2 and TRBJ2-1, with 8 nucleotides matching TRBD2. From germline, CDR1 is LGHNA and CDR2 YNFKEQ. V shed 0 bases, J shed 4 bases, and the junction held 5 bases outside the gene matches. This CDR3 has 16 residues.

This chain uses TRBV4-3 with TRBJ2-5, with 7 bases aligning to TRBD2. Germline V gene sequence: CDR1 LGHNA, CDR2 YSLEER. The CDR3 length is 15 residues. V trimming: 0 bases; J trimming: 5 bases; junction bases outside the gene matches: 6. The CDR3 sequence: CASSQDSNGGETQYF. The CDR3 region has the DNA TGCGCCAGCAGCCAAGATTCGAACGGGGGGGAGACCCAGTACTTC.

CDR3 in amino acids: CASSQDLLAGAQETQYF. As DNA, the CDR3 is TGCGCCAGCAGCCAAGATCTGCTAGCGGGGGCTCAAGAGACCCAGTACTTC. The V and J genes are TRBV4-3 and TRBJ2-5, with 10 bases that match TRBD2. In germline, CDR1 is LGHNA, CDR2 YSLEER. V lost 0 bases to trimming and J lost 2 bases; unmatched junction nucleotides: 6. The CDR3 loop spans 17 amino acids.

Written as DNA, the CDR3 is TGCGCCAGCAAATTCCAGGGAGGTTCCGCTTACGAGCAGTACTTC. Its translation: CASKFQGGSAYEQYF. The V gene is TRBV5-1, the J gene TRBJ2-7; the D gene is possibly TRBD2 (6 bases). This CDR3 spans 15 amino acids. Germline-derived CDR1 and CDR2 are SGHRS and YFSETQ. Trimming removed 6 bases at V and 4 bases at J, with 20 bases between.

The chain couples TRBV4-1 to TRBJ1-5; maybe TRBD1 (6 bases). The V and J ends lost 4 bases and 5 bases respectively, with 18 bases between them. The CDR3 is 16 residues long. Per the germline V gene, CDR1 is MGHRA and CDR2 is YSYEKL. CDR3 DNA: TGCGCCAGCAGCCCCGAACAGGGTAGCGGGTATCAGCCCCAGCATTTT. This encodes CASSPEQGSGYQPQHF.

J is TRBJ2-3 and V is TRBV29-1; 7 bases line up with TRBD1. The CDR3 extends over 17 amino acids. Germline CDR1 is SQVTM and CDR2 is ANQGSEA. The V segment lost 0 bases and the J segment 0 bases; nucleotides outside the gene matches: 9. The CDR3 coding sequence is TGCAGCGTTGAAGATCCATGGGTGGGACAGAGCACAGATACGCAGTATTTT. It codes for CSVEDPWVGQSTDTQYF.

The rearrangement uses TRBV7-9 and TRBJ2-7; 10 bases fit TRBD1. Trimming removed 5 bases from V and 7 bases from J; junction bases left unmatched: 14. Germline V gene data show CDR1 as SEHNR and CDR2 as FQNEAQ (reference sequence). This CDR3 region has 16 residues. The DNA of the CDR3 is TGTGCCAGCAGCCGACAGGGGGCAGCACTCGTGAGGGAGCAGTACTTC. Its protein is CASSRQGAALVREQYF. Full variable domain (rest looked up from reference TRBV7-9 and TRBJ2-7): DTGVSQNPRHKITKRGQNVTFRCDPISEHNRLYWYRQTLGQGPEFLTYFQNEAQLEKSRLLSDRFSAERPKGSFSTLEIQRTEQGDSAMYLCASSRQGAALVREQYFGPGTRLTVT.

The chain combines TRBV6-1 with TRBJ2-7; 8 bases are a match to TRBD1. This CDR3 has 12 residues. Trimming removed 6 bases from V and 5 bases from J; junction bases left unmatched: 3. The germline gives CDR1 MNHNS, CDR2 SASEGT. This chain's CDR3 is CASRKDRDEQYF. The CDR3 DNA reads TGTGCCAGCAGGAAGGACAGGGACGAGCAGTACTTC.